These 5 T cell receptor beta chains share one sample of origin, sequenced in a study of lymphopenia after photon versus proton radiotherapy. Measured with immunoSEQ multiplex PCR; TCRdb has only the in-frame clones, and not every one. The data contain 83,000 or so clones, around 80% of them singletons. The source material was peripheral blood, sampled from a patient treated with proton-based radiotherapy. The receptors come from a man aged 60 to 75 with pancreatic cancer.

CDR3 region: CASSLPRTSGRSPVNEQFF. Written as DNA, the CDR3 is TGCGCCAGCAGCCTCCCCCGGACTAGCGGGAGGTCTCCGGTTAATGAGCAGTTCTTC. The chain combines TRBV5-1 with TRBJ2-1, with 14 bases identical to TRBD2. Germline V gene lookup returns CDR1 SGHRS and CDR2 YFSETQ. The CDR3 is 19 residues long. Losses at the gene ends were 4 bases for V and 7 bases for J; bases not matched to a gene: 16.

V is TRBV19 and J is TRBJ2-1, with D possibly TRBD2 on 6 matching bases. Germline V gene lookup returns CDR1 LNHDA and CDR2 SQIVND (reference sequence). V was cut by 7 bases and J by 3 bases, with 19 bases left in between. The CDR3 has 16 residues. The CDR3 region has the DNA TGTGCCAGTAAACCCCAGGGCGGGGTTAGCTACAATGAGCAGTTCTTC. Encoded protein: CASKPQGGVSYNEQFF.

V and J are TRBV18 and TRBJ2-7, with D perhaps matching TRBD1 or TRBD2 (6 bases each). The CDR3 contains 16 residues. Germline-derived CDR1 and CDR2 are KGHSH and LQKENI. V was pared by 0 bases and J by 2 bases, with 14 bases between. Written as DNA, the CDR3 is TGTGCCAGCTCACCACCAGGTGGGGGGCGAACCTACGAGCAGTACTTC. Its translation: CASSPPGGGRTYEQYF.

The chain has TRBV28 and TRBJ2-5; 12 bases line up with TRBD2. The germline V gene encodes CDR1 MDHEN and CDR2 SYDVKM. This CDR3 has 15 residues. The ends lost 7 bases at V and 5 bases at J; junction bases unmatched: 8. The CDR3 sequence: CASTSGRASSETQYF. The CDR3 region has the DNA TGTGCCAGCACTAGCGGGAGGGCCTCGAGCGAGACCCAGTACTTC.

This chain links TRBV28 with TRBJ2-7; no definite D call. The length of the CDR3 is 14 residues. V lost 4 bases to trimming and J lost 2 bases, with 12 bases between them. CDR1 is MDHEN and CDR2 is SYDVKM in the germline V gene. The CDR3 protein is CASSSSGPPYEQYF. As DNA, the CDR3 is TGTGCCAGCAGTTCTTCTGGACCCCCCTACGAGCAGTACTTC. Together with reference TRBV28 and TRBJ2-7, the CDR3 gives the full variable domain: DVKVTQSSRYLVKRTGEKVFLECVQDMDHENMFWYRQDPGLGLRLIYFSYDVKMKEKGDIPEGYSVSREKKERFSLILESASTNQTSMYLCASSSSGPPYEQYFGPGTRLTVT.